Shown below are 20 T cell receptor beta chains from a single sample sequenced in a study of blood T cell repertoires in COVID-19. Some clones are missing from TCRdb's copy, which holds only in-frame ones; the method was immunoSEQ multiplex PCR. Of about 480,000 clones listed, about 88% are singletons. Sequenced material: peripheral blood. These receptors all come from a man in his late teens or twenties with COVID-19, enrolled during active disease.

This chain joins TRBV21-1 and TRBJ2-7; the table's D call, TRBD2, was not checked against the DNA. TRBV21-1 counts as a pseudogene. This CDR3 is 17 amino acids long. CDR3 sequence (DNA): TGTGCCAGGGTCGGGAGTTCAAGCGGGGGTAGCTCCTACGAGCAGTACTTC. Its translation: CARVGSSSGGSSYEQYF.

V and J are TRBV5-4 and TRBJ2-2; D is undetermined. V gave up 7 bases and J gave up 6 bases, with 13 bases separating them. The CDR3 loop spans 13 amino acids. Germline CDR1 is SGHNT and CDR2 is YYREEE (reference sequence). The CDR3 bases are TGTGCCAGCGCCAATTGGGCTTCCGGGGAGCTGTTTTTT. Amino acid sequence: CASANWASGELFF.

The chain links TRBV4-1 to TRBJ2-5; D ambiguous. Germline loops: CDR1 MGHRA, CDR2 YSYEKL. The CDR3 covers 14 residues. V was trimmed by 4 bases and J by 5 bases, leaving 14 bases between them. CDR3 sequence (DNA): TGCGCCAGCAGCCTACGAACCACGGAGGAGACCCAGTACTTC. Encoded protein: CASSLRTTEETQYF.

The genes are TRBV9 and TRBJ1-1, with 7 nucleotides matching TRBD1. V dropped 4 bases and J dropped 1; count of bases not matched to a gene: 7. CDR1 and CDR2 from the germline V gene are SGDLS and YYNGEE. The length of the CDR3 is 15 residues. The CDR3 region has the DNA TGTGCCAGCAGCCCAAGACAGGGATCGAACACTGAAGCTTTCTTT. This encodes CASSPRQGSNTEAFF.

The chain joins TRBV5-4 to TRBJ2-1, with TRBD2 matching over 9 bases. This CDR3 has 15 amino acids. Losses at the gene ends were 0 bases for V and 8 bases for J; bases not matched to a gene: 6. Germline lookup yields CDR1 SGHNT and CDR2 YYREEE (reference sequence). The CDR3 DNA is TGTGCCAGCAGCTTGGATGCGGGGGGGCTGGATGAGCAGTTCTTC. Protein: CASSLDAGGLDEQFF.

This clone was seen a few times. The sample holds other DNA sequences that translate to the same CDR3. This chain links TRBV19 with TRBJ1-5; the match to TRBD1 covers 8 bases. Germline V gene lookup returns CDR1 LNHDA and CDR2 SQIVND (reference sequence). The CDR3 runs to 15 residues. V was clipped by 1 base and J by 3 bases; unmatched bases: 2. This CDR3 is CASSIGQGINQPQHF. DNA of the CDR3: TGTGCCAGTAGTATAGGACAGGGGATCAATCAGCCCCAGCATTTT.

The CDR3 region is CASRPSPNEQFF. The CDR3 DNA sequence: TGTGCCAGCAGACCAAGCCCAAATGAGCAGTTCTTC. The chain combines TRBV6-5 with TRBJ2-1; no clear D. V shed 6 bases and J shed 7 bases, with 10 bases lying between them. The CDR3 contains 12 residues. Germline V gene sequence: CDR1 MNHEY, CDR2 SVGAGI.

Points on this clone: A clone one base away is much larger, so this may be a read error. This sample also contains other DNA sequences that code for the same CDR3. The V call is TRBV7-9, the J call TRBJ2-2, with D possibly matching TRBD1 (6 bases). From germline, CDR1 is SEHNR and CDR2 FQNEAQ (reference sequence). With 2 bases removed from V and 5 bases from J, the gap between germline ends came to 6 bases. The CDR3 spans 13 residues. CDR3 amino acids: CASSLQGTGELFF. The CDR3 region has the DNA TGTGCCAGCAGCTTACAGGGGACCGGGGAGCTGTTTTTT.

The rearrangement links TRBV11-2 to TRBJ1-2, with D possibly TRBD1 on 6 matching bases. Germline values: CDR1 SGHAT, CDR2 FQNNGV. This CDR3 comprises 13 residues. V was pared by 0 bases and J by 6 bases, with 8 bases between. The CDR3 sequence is CASSLDRGHGYTF. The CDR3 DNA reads TGTGCCAGCAGCTTAGACAGGGGACATGGCTACACCTTC.

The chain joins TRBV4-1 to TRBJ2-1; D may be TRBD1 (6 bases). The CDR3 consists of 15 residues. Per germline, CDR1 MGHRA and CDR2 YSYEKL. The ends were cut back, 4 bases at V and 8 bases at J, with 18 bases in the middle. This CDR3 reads CASSRIRGIGDEQFF. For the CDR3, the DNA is TGCGCCAGCAGCCGCATCAGGGGTATTGGCGATGAGCAGTTCTTC.

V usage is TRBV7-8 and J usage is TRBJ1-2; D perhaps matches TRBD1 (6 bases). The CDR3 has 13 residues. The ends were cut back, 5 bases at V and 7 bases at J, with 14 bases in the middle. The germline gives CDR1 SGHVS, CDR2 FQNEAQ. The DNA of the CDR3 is TGTGCCAGCAGCCGAGAGAACAGGGTTGGCTACACCTTC. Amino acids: CASSRENRVGYTF.

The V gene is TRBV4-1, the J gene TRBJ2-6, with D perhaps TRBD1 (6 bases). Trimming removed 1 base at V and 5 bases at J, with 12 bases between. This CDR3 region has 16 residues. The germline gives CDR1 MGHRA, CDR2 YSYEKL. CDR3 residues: CASSQVGQGRANVLTF. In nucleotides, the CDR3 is TGCGCCAGCAGCCAAGTGGGGCAGGGGAGGGCCAACGTCCTGACTTTC.

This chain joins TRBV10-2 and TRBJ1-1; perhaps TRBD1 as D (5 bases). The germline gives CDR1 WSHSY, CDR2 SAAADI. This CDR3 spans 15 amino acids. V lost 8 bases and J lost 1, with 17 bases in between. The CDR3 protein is CASLQFQGENTEAFF. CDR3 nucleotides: TGCGCCAGCCTACAGTTTCAAGGGGAGAACACTGAAGCTTTCTTT.

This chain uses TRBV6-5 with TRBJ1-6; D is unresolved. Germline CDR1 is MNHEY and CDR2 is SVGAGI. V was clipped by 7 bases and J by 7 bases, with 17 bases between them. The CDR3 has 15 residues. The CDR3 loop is CASTRSGMGNSPLHF. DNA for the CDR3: TGTGCCAGCACCCGATCCGGGATGGGAAATTCACCCCTCCACTTT.

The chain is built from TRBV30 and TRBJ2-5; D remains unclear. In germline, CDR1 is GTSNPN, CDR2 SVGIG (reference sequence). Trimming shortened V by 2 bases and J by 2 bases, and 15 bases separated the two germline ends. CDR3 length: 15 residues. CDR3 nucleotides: TGTGCCTGGAGTCCCCCCTTCAGCGTTCAAGAGACCCAGTACTTC. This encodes CAWSPPFSVQETQYF.

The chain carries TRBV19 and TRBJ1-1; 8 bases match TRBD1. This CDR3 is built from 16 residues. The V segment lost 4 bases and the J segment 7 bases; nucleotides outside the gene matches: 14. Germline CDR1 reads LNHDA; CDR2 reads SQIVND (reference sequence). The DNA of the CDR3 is TGTGCCAGTAGTACCCAGTTTATAACAGGGGGGAATGAAGCTTTCTTT. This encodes CASSTQFITGGNEAFF. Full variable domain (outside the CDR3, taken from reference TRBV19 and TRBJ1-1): DGGITQSPKYLFRKEGQNVTLSCEQNLNHDAMYWYRQDPGQGLRLIYYSQIVNDFQKGDIAEGYSVSREKKESFPLTVTSAQKNPTAFYLCASSTQFITGGNEAFFGQGTRLTVV.

CDR3 in DNA: TGCGCCAGCAGCTTGTCTAGCCCCTACGAGCAGTACTTC. This sequence encodes CASSLSSPYEQYF. The chain has TRBV5-1 and TRBJ2-7; tentative D call: TRBD2 (5 bases). There are 13 residues in the CDR3. Germline V lookup: CDR1 SGHRS, CDR2 YFSETQ. Trimming took 1 base from V and 2 from J, leaving 7 bases between them.

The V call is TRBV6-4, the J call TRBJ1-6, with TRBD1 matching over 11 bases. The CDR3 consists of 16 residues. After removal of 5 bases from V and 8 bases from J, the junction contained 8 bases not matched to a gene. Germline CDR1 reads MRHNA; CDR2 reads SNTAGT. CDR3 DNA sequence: TGTGCCAGCAGTATTCCGGGACAGGGGGAGGATTCACCCCTCCACTTT. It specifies CASSIPGQGEDSPLHF.

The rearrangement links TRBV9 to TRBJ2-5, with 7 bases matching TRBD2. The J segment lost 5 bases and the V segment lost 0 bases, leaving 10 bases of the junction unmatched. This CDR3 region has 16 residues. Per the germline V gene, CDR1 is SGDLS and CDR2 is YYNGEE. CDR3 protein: CASSVAAGRIGETQYF. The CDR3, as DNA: TGTGCCAGCAGCGTAGCGGCCGGGAGGATCGGGGAGACCCAGTACTTC. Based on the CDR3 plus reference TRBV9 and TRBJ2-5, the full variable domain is DSGVTQTPKHLITATGQRVTLRCSPRSGDLSVYWYQQSLDQGLQFLIQYYNGEERAKGNILERFSAQQFPDLHSELNLSSLELGDSALYFCASSVAAGRIGETQYFGPGTRLLVL.

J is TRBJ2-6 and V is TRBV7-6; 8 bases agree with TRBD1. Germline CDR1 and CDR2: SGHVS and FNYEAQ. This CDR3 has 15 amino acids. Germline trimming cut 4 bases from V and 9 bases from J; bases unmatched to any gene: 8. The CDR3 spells CASSSGQGGINVLTF. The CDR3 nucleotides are TGTGCCAGCAGCTCAGGACAGGGAGGTATCAACGTCCTGACTTTC.